The source of this T cell receptor beta chain is a study of post-analysis software for immune sequencing data. Study-wide context: The courses of disease that were included comprised relapsing-remitting, secondary progressive and progressive-relapsing multiple sclerosis. Notes on the study in general: Compared against controls, patients with multiple sclerosis displayed significantly lower normalized Chao1 diversity. There were a few TRBV segments more frequent in patients than controls, and TRBV5-6, TRBV5-1 and TRBV20-1 were among them. F-measure co-clustering was strong for batch-matched samples.

CDR1 is SGHAT, CDR2 FQNNGV, per germline. The CDR3 contains 12 residues. With regard to this clonotype: The antigen is not known.

Presence of unique molecular identifiers characterized the TCR beta cDNA libraries. T cells numbering roughly 0.9 to 11 million gave rise to 500,000 or so cDNA molecules. TCRdb re-derived calls from the PCR reads in MiXCR, one entry per CDR3 protein. Among hundreds of thousands of distinct CDR3 sequences, roughly 58% were seen once, and the ten largest hold about 4.5%. Material for sequencing was blood. This clonotype was sampled from a girl between 10 and 17 years old with multiple sclerosis. The J gene is TRBJ2-4, the V gene TRBV11-2; no firm D call. TRBJ2-7 matches the DNA end more closely, so the J call is doubtful. CDR3 in DNA: TGTGCCAGCAGCTCCCACCTCTACGAGCAGTACTTC. It is translated as CASSSHLYEQYF.